Each of the 23 T cell receptor beta chains below was sequenced from the same sample in a study of blood T cell repertoires in COVID-19. Using immunoSEQ multiplex PCR, the repertoire was profiled, and TCRdb retains in-frame clones only, with some absent. In the table there are 280,000 or so clones, 70% to 90% of which are singletons. The sample consisted of peripheral blood. These receptor sequences come from a man aged 18 to 29 with active or convalescent COVID-19.

The chain carries TRBV4-1 and TRBJ1-6, with no clear D. The germline V and J ends were trimmed by 1 base and 9 bases, with 10 bases remaining between them. CDR1 MGHRA and CDR2 YSYEKL come from the germline V gene. This CDR3 region has 14 residues. The CDR3 region is CASSQVVFGSPLHF. CDR3 coding DNA: TGCGCCAGCAGCCAAGTTGTGTTCGGTTCACCCCTCCACTTT.

The chain links TRBV27 to TRBJ1-2; 9 nucleotides align to TRBD1. V dropped 6 bases and J dropped 8; count of bases not matched to a gene: 10. Germline V gene data show CDR1 as MNHEY and CDR2 as SMNVEV (reference sequence). The CDR3 has 14 amino acids. Written as DNA, the CDR3 is TGTGCCAGCAGGCTAGGACAGGGGCCGGGAGGCTACACCTTC. It is translated as CASRLGQGPGGYTF.

The chain recombines TRBV5-1 with TRBJ1-2; 9 bases align to TRBD1. The CDR3 is 15 residues long. The germline CDR1 and CDR2 sequences are SGHRS and YFSETQ. Trimming took 5 bases from V and 4 from J; bases not matched to a gene: 9. The CDR3 spells CASRTGTGSPYGYTF. The CDR3 DNA reads as TGCGCCAGCAGAACAGGGACAGGGTCCCCCTATGGCTACACCTTC.

CDR3 in amino acids: CASSVERGGLETQYF. In DNA, the CDR3 is TGTGCCAGCAGCGTAGAACGGGGGGGGCTGGAGACCCAGTACTTC. This chain links TRBV9 with TRBJ2-5; the match to TRBD2 covers 8 bases. In germline, CDR1 is SGDLS, CDR2 YYNGEE. This CDR3 has 15 amino acids. With 0 bases clipped from V and 5 bases from J, the junction kept 6 bases outside the gene matches.

This chain uses TRBV4-1 with TRBJ1-6; 7 bases map to TRBD1. The CDR3 contains 18 residues. Losses at the gene ends were 2 bases for V and 9 bases for J; bases not matched to a gene: 16. CDR1 and CDR2 (germline): MGHRA, YSYEKL. CDR3 sequence: CASSQPRGITGRGSPLHF. The DNA of the CDR3 is TGCGCCAGCAGCCAACCCAGGGGGATCACTGGAAGGGGTTCACCCCTCCACTTT.

The chain couples TRBV5-1 to TRBJ2-3, with D tentatively TRBD1 (6 bases). Trimming cost V 4 bases and J 0 bases, with 15 bases left between them. Germline-derived CDR1 and CDR2 are SGHRS and YFSETQ. The CDR3 length is 16 residues. The CDR3 sequence: CASSPGRTDSTDTQYF. CDR3 nucleotides: TGCGCCAGCAGCCCCGGACGGACAGATAGCACAGATACGCAGTATTTT.

The rearrangement joins TRBV27 to TRBJ2-7; 11 positions match TRBD1. With V trimmed by 8 bases and J by 2 bases, 8 bases remained unmatched. Germline CDR1 and CDR2: MNHEY and SMNVEV (reference sequence). The CDR3 is 15 amino acids. The CDR3 DNA reads as TGTGCCAGCCTGGGTGAGGGACAGGGGGCCTACGAGCAGTACTTC. It is translated as CASLGEGQGAYEQYF.

In its sample, this clone was seen a few times. The genes are TRBV9 and TRBJ2-7; D gene ambiguous. The germline V gene has CDR1 SGDLS and CDR2 YYNGEE. The CDR3 contains 14 residues. The V end lost 0 bases, the J end lost 3 bases, and 10 bases lay between the germline ends. CDR3 nucleotide sequence: TGTGCCAGCAGCGTAGATGGCACCTTCTACGAGCAGTACTTC. As protein: CASSVDGTFYEQYF.

V and J are TRBV3-1 (or the pseudogene TRBV3-2) and TRBJ1-5; maybe TRBD1 (6 bases). Germline CDR1 reads LGHDT; CDR2 reads YNNKEL (reference sequence). The CDR3 loop spans 15 amino acids. Trimming removed 1 base from V and 6 bases from J, with 13 bases in between. The CDR3 reads CASSQAGGSGQPQHF. CDR3 nucleotide sequence: TGTGCCAGCAGCCAAGCGGGGGGCTCGGGTCAGCCCCAGCATTTT.

CDR3 in DNA: TGTGCCAGCAGCGGATACCGGGACAGGAGATCCTACGAGCAGTACTTC. Its translation: CASSGYRDRRSYEQYF. V gene TRBV5-4 combines with J gene TRBJ2-7; 8 nucleotides match TRBD1. Losses at the gene ends were 4 bases for V and 1 base for J; bases not matched to a gene: 10. The CDR3 extends over 16 amino acids. Germline assignment: CDR1 SGHNT and CDR2 YYREEE (reference sequence). Drawing the rest from reference TRBV5-4 and TRBJ2-7, the complete variable domain is ETGVTQSPTHLIKTRGQQVTLRCSSQSGHNTVSWYQQALGQGPQFIFQYYREEENGRGNFPPRFSGLQFPNYSSELNVNALELDDSALYLCASSGYRDRRSYEQYFGPGTRLTVT.

In nucleotides, the CDR3 is TGTGCCAGCAGCGTAGGGGACAGCGAAGCTTTCTTT. Translating gives CASSVGDSEAFF. The chain uses TRBV9 and TRBJ1-1, with 7 bases fitting TRBD1. This CDR3 is 12 amino acids long. After removal of 0 bases from V and 8 bases from J, the junction contained 1 base not matched to a gene. In germline, CDR1 is SGDLS, CDR2 YYNGEE. The full variable domain, completed using reference TRBV9 and TRBJ1-1, is DSGVTQTPKHLITATGQRVTLRCSPRSGDLSVYWYQQSLDQGLQFLIQYYNGEERAKGNILERFSAQQFPDLHSELNLSSLELGDSALYFCASSVGDSEAFFGQGTRLTVV.

This clone occurred once. The chain combines TRBV6-5 with TRBJ2-7, with TRBD1 matching 11 bases. Germline loops: CDR1 MNHEY, CDR2 SVGAGI. This CDR3 has 15 amino acids. V lost 2 bases, J lost 6 bases, and 6 bases stayed unmatched. Here the CDR3 DNA reads TGTGCCAGCAGTTACGCCCCGGGGACAGGGGGCGAGCAGTACTTC. Amino acid sequence: CASSYAPGTGGEQYF.

In this sample, this clone turned up once. The chain links TRBV5-5 to TRBJ1-1; 7 nucleotides align to TRBD1. The ends lost 3 bases at V and 1 base at J; junction bases unmatched: 6. CDR1 is SGHKS, CDR2 YYEKEE, per germline (reference sequence). The CDR3 spans 15 residues. CDR3 in DNA: TGTGCCAGCAGCTGGGGGACAGTACCGAACACTGAAGCTTTCTTT. Its translation: CASSWGTVPNTEAFF.

This clone was found a few times. The genes are TRBV4-2 and TRBJ1-3, with a possible D match to TRBD1 (5 bases). CDR1 LGHNA and CDR2 YNFKEQ come from the germline V gene. Trimming took 1 base from V and 2 from J, leaving 9 bases between them. The CDR3 covers 15 residues. The CDR3 here is CASSQVAGTGNTIYF. The CDR3 DNA sequence: TGTGCCAGCAGCCAAGTGGCAGGGACTGGAAACACCATATATTTT.

The V and J genes are TRBV7-9 and TRBJ2-3, with D tentatively TRBD2 (5 bases). V lost 1 base to trimming and J lost 3 bases, with 11 bases between them. Germline CDR1 is SEHNR and CDR2 is FQNEAQ (reference sequence). CDR3 length: 15 residues. DNA of the CDR3: TGTGCCAGCAGCTTAGATGGCCTAGCTACAGATACGCAGTATTTT. As protein: CASSLDGLATDTQYF.

This clone was found once. The chain links TRBV4-3 to TRBJ2-7; 8 nucleotides line up with TRBD2. The CDR3 sequence is 13 residues long. Unmatched junction bases numbered 4, after V lost 5 bases and J lost 4 bases. The germline V gene encodes CDR1 LGHNA and CDR2 YSLEER. The CDR3 sequence is CASSSGTRYEQYF. CDR3 in DNA: TGCGCCAGCAGCTCCGGGACTAGATACGAGCAGTACTTC.

This chain uses TRBV6-2 or TRBV6-3 with TRBJ1-2; D remains ambiguous. This CDR3 has 13 residues. V gave up 6 bases and J gave up 5 bases, with 13 bases separating them. In germline, CDR1 is MNHEY, CDR2 SVGEGT. The DNA for the CDR3 is TGTGCCAGCAGCCCCGGGATAGTGTATGGCTACACCTTC. Its protein is CASSPGIVYGYTF.

V is TRBV6-1 and J is TRBJ1-5; D is uncertain. The V end lost 2 bases, the J end lost 0 bases, and 11 bases lay between the germline ends. Germline values: CDR1 MNHNS, CDR2 SASEGT. The CDR3 is 16 amino acids. In DNA, the CDR3 is TGTGCCAGCAGTGAACGGGGTCCGTCTAGCAATCAGCCCCAGCATTTT. Amino acid sequence: CASSERGPSSNQPQHF.

This clone has only a few counts. V and J are TRBV6-2 or TRBV6-3 and TRBJ1-5; TRBD1 might be the D (6 bases). From germline, CDR1 is MNHEY and CDR2 SVGEGT. V was clipped by 4 bases and J by 1 base, with 14 bases between them. The CDR3 runs to 16 residues. The CDR3 DNA reads as TGTGCCAGCAGTTTATCTAACAGGGCGAGCAATCAGCCCCAGCATTTT. This codes for CASSLSNRASNQPQHF.

V and J are TRBV21-1 and TRBJ1-1; TRBD1, as called in the table, went unchecked against the DNA. TRBV21-1 has pseudogene status. The CDR3 covers 17 residues. The DNA for the CDR3 is TGTGCCAGCAGCAAAGAAACAGCTGGGACAGGATCCACTGAAGCTTTCTTT. Residues: CASSKETAGTGSTEAFF.

This rearrangement joins TRBV7-3 to TRBJ2-2; TRBD2 matches at 9 bases. From germline, CDR1 is SGHTA and CDR2 FQGTGA. V lost 5 bases, J lost 2 bases, and 9 bases stayed unmatched. The CDR3 covers 17 residues. CDR3 coding DNA: TGTGCCAGCAGCCCAATCGCTAGCGGGGACAACACCGGGGAGCTGTTTTTT. This codes for CASSPIASGDNTGELFF. Filled out from reference TRBV7-3 and TRBJ2-2, the complete variable domain reads GAGVSQTPSNKVTEKGKYVELRCDPISGHTALYWYRQSLGQGPEFLIYFQGTGAADDSGLPNDRFFAVRPEGSVSTLKIQRTERGDSAVYLCASSPIASGDNTGELFFGEGSRLTVL.

The DNA of the CDR3 is TGTGCCAGCAGTGAATGGGGCTCACCCCTCCACTTT. This gives the protein CASSEWGSPLHF. The chain links TRBV25-1 to TRBJ1-6; D is possibly TRBD1 (5 bases). There are 12 residues in the CDR3. CDR1 is MGHDK and CDR2 is SYGVNS in the germline V gene. Trimming cost V 1 base and J 10 bases, with 5 bases left between them.

This chain links TRBV9 with TRBJ2-5, with TRBD2 matching over 7 bases. The junction had 6 bases not matched to a gene; V was cut back by 3 bases and J by 1 base. This CDR3 comprises 15 residues. Germline values: CDR1 SGDLS, CDR2 YYNGEE. The CDR3 DNA is TGTGCCAGCAGCGCCCTTGGCGGGGGCCAAGAGACCCAGTACTTC. Its protein product is CASSALGGGQETQYF.